The T cell receptor beta chain under discussion was sequenced for a study of blood T cell repertoires in COVID-19. Germline values: CDR1 SGHTA, CDR2 FQGTGA. V was trimmed by 5 bases and J by 1 base, leaving 12 bases between them. The CDR3 loop spans 14 amino acids. TCRdb keeps only in-frame clones here, not all; method: immunoSEQ multiplex PCR. In the table there are about 330,000 clones, under 95% of which are singletons. The sample was PBMCs or T cells enriched from blood (not recorded which). The TCR comes from a woman between 25 and 40 years old who had recovered from COVID-19. This chain connects TRBV7-3 to TRBJ2-7; D not resolved. The CDR3 DNA sequence: TGTGCCAGCAGCCCTTCGCCGGGTTCCTACGAGCAGTACTTC. Protein: CASSPSPGSYEQYF.